This entry lists 21 T cell receptor beta chains sequenced from one sample in a study of CD8 T cells in Susac syndrome. Random hexamers were used to reverse transcribe an amount of roughly 0.5 to 1 ug RNA. TCRdb recomputed calls from the immunoSEQ multiplex PCR reads with MiXCR, one row per CDR3 protein. The sample records roughly 190,000 distinct CDR3 sequences, approximately 94% being singletons. The material sequenced was CD4+ T cells from PBMCs. The origin of the receptors is a human donor with Susac syndrome.

The V call is TRBV30, the J call TRBJ2-7; D is ambiguous. Trimming left V 4 bases short and J 0 bases short, with 16 bases between. This CDR3 has 15 residues. CDR1 and CDR2 (germline): GTSNPN, SVGIG (reference sequence). The CDR3 spells CAWTRPAINSYEQYF. The DNA of the CDR3 is TGTGCCTGGACCCGACCGGCCATAAACTCCTACGAGCAGTACTTC.

V usage is TRBV5-1 and J usage is TRBJ2-7; tentatively, D is TRBD2 (5 bases). This CDR3 region has 12 residues. CDR1 and CDR2 (germline): SGHRS, YFSETQ. V was clipped by 5 bases and J by 6 bases, with 12 bases between them. The chain's CDR3 is CASRGEGLEQYF. The CDR3 coding sequence is TGCGCCAGCAGAGGAGAGGGTCTCGAGCAGTACTTC.

The chain links TRBV19 to TRBJ1-6; possibly TRBD1 for D (5 bases). With 3 bases removed from V and 6 bases from J, the gap between germline ends came to 9 bases. Germline lookup yields CDR1 LNHDA and CDR2 SQIVND (reference sequence). The CDR3 covers 14 residues. CDR3 nucleotide sequence: TGTGCCAGTAGTATCGGGACGAGTAATTCACCCCTCCACTTT. Its translation is CASSIGTSNSPLHF.

The chain has TRBV4-2 and TRBJ1-1; TRBD1 matches at 7 bases. The V gene's germline CDR1 is LGHNA and CDR2 YNFKEQ. The CDR3 extends over 16 amino acids. Trimming cost V 1 base and J 3 bases; bases outside gene matches: 8. CDR3 region: CASSQGLTGVDTEAFF. CDR3 nucleotides: TGTGCCAGCAGCCAAGGCCTCACAGGGGTGGACACTGAAGCTTTCTTT.

The rearrangement links TRBV5-1 to TRBJ2-2; D may be TRBD1 or TRBD2 (6 bases each). CDR3 length: 15 amino acids. Germline V gives CDR1 SGHRS, CDR2 YFSETQ. Trimming took 0 bases from V and 6 from J, leaving 12 bases between them. CDR3 coding DNA: TGCGCCAGCAGCTTGGATCGGGGGCTGGCCGGGGAGCTGTTTTTT. It is translated as CASSLDRGLAGELFF.

The genes are TRBV7-2 and TRBJ1-6; weak D call: TRBD1 (6 bases). The CDR3 sequence is 18 residues long. Trimming took off 5 bases at V and 2 bases at J, with 19 bases between the two ends. The germline gives CDR1 SGHTA, CDR2 FQGNSA. CDR3 residues: CASSPAAAGQTYNSPLHF. The CDR3 nucleotides read TGTGCCAGCAGCCCCGCGGCGGCGGGACAAACCTATAATTCACCCCTCCACTTT. Supplemented by reference TRBV7-2 and TRBJ1-6, the full variable domain reads GAGVSQSPSNKVTEKGKDVELRCDPISGHTALYWYRQSLGQGLEFLIYFQGNSAPDKSGLPSDRFSAERTGGSVSTLTIQRTQQEDSAVYLCASSPAAAGQTYNSPLHFGNGTRLTVT.

This sequence joins TRBV6-5 and TRBJ1-1; TRBD1 aligns across 7 bases. V shed 6 bases, J shed 5 bases, and the junction held 9 bases outside the gene matches. Germline V gene lookup returns CDR1 MNHEY and CDR2 SVGAGI. The CDR3 loop spans 14 amino acids. The CDR3 spells CASRLTGAVTEAFF. The CDR3 nucleotides are TGTGCCAGCAGATTAACAGGGGCGGTTACTGAAGCTTTCTTT.

V gene TRBV2 combines with J gene TRBJ2-4; 8 positions agree with TRBD1. V lost 4 bases, J lost 0 bases, and 5 bases stayed unmatched. In germline, CDR1 is SNHLY, CDR2 FYNNEI. This CDR3 contains 16 residues. CDR3 amino acids: CASSGMTGAAKNIQYF. In nucleotides, the CDR3 is TGTGCCAGCAGTGGAATGACAGGGGCAGCCAAAAACATTCAGTACTTC.

The CDR3 loop is CAWSVRGEQYF. Here the CDR3 DNA reads TGTGCCTGGAGTGTACGTGGCGAGCAGTACTTC. The rearrangement links TRBV30 to TRBJ2-7; D is undetermined. The CDR3 has 11 amino acids. From germline, CDR1 is GTSNPN and CDR2 SVGIG (reference sequence). V was clipped by 0 bases and J by 6 bases, with 6 bases between them. Filled out from reference TRBV30 and TRBJ2-7, the complete variable domain reads SQTIHQWPATLVQPVGSPLSLECTVEGTSNPNLYWYRQAAGRGLQLLFYSVGIGQISSEVPQNLSASRPQDRQFILSSKKLLLSDSGFYLCAWSVRGEQYFGPGTRLTVT.

The chain couples TRBV15 to TRBJ2-7; D might be TRBD1 (5 bases). Germline V gives CDR1 LNHNV, CDR2 YYDKDF (reference sequence). The CDR3 has 13 residues. The germline V and J ends were trimmed by 3 bases and 3 bases, with 9 bases remaining between them. CDR3 DNA: TGTGCCACCAGCAGGTCAGGGATCTACGAGCAGTACTTC. Encoded protein: CATSRSGIYEQYF.

V is TRBV12-3 or TRBV12-4 and J is TRBJ1-5, with TRBD1 matching over 7 bases. Germline trimming cut 6 bases from V and 3 bases from J; bases unmatched to any gene: 5. The CDR3 consists of 14 residues. The CDR3 sequence is CASSHTGDNQPQHF. The CDR3 region has the DNA TGTGCCAGCAGCCACACAGGGGACAATCAGCCCCAGCATTTT.

The chain carries TRBV9 and TRBJ2-1, with 10 bases that match TRBD2. V gave up 0 bases and J gave up 15 bases; unmatched junction bases: 6. The CDR3 length is 13 residues. From germline, CDR1 is SGDLS and CDR2 YYNGEE. In nucleotides, the CDR3 is TGTGCCAGCAGCGTAGGTGGAGCGGGGGGGCGGTTCTTC. Its protein is CASSVGGAGGRFF. Full variable domain (rest looked up from reference TRBV9 and TRBJ2-1): DSGVTQTPKHLITATGQRVTLRCSPRSGDLSVYWYQQSLDQGLQFLIQYYNGEERAKGNILERFSAQQFPDLHSELNLSSLELGDSALYFCASSVGGAGGRFFGPGTRLTVL.

This chain connects TRBV9 to TRBJ2-7, with D perhaps matching TRBD1 (6 bases). Germline V gene data show CDR1 as SGDLS and CDR2 as YYNGEE. The V end lost 4 bases, the J end lost 2 bases, and 16 bases lay between the germline ends. The CDR3 runs to 15 residues. CDR3 region: CASSPRDTITYEQYF. The CDR3 DNA sequence: TGTGCCAGCAGCCCCCGGGACACAATCACCTACGAGCAGTACTTC.

The chain couples TRBV23-1 to TRBJ2-2; 8 nucleotides agree with TRBD1. TRBV23-1 is an ORF; its function is uncertain. The CDR3 extends over 15 amino acids. The junction had 7 bases not matched to a gene; V was cut back by 3 bases and J by 7 bases. The CDR3 DNA reads as TGCGCCAGCAGTCATTCGGGACAGGATGGCGGGGAGCTGTTTTTT. Translation: CASSHSGQDGGELFF.

This chain uses TRBV14 with TRBJ2-2; 8 bases are a match to TRBD1. Germline-derived CDR1 and CDR2 are SGHDN and FVKESK. Unmatched junction bases numbered 4, after V lost 4 bases and J lost 6 bases. CDR3 size: 14 residues. The CDR3 spells CASSRGQGSGELFF. The CDR3 DNA sequence: TGTGCCAGCAGCCGCGGACAGGGATCCGGGGAGCTGTTTTTT.

The chain joins TRBV20-1 to TRBJ2-1, with TRBD2 identical over 16 bases. Germline CDR1 is DFQATT and CDR2 is SNEGSKA (reference sequence). This CDR3 spans 16 amino acids. V was pared by 6 bases and J by 7 bases, with 9 bases of the junction left unmatched. CDR3: CSATTGTSGGANEQFF. In nucleotides, the CDR3 is TGCAGTGCCACGACCGGGACTAGCGGGGGGGCGAATGAGCAGTTCTTC.

This chain uses TRBV7-9 with TRBJ2-2; D is unclear. This CDR3 contains 14 residues. Trimming took 2 bases from V and 4 from J, leaving 8 bases between them. Germline V gene data show CDR1 as SEHNR and CDR2 as FQNEAQ (reference sequence). CDR3 in amino acids: CASSLLSSTGELFF. In nucleotides, the CDR3 is TGTGCCAGCAGCTTACTGTCGAGCACCGGGGAGCTGTTTTTT.

The V call is TRBV3-1, the J call TRBJ2-1; possibly TRBD1 for D (5 bases). Germline V gene lookup returns CDR1 LGHDT and CDR2 YNNKEL (reference sequence). V lost 0 bases and J lost 4, with 10 bases in between. The CDR3 runs 15 residues. The CDR3: CASSQDQGRYNEQFF. The CDR3 DNA follows: TGTGCCAGCAGCCAAGATCAGGGAAGATACAATGAGCAGTTCTTC.

DNA for the CDR3: TGCAGCGTTGGGACGGACGCCCAGTACTTC. It specifies CSVGTDAQYF. The chain joins TRBV29-1 to TRBJ2-7; D ambiguous. This CDR3 comprises 10 residues. Between the trimmed V and J ends, which lost 4 bases and 10 bases, there was a span of 11 bases. CDR1 and CDR2 from the germline V gene are SQVTM and ANQGSEA.

This chain connects TRBV20-1 to TRBJ1-4; TRBD1 is a possible D gene (5 bases). This CDR3 spans 16 amino acids. The V end lost 5 bases, the J end lost 2 bases, and 18 bases lay between the germline ends. CDR1 and CDR2 (germline): DFQATT, SNEGSKA (reference sequence). Here the CDR3 DNA reads TGCAGTGCTTGGGGGTACGGTGGGGCGACTAATGAAAAACTGTTTTTT. Translating it yields CSAWGYGGATNEKLFF.

The CDR3 DNA follows: TGTGCCAGCAGCCTGCTCAGGGAAACTGAAGCTTTCTTT. Residues: CASSLLRETEAFF. The gene calls are TRBV7-6 and TRBJ1-1; D might be TRBD1 (5 bases). Germline V gene sequence: CDR1 SGHVS, CDR2 FNYEAQ. The V gene lost 5 bases and the J gene lost 5 bases, with 12 bases spanning the gap. The CDR3 is 13 residues long.